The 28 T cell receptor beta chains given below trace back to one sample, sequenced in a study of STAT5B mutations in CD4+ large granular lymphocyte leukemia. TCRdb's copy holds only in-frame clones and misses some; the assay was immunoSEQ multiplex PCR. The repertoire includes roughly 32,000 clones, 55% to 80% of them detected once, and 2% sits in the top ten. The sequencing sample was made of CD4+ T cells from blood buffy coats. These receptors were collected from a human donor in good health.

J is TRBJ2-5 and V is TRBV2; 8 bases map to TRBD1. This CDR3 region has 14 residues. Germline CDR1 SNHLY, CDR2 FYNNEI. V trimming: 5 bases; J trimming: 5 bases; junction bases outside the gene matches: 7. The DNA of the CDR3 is TGTGCCAGCAGTCTCAGGGGGCGCGGGGAGACCCAGTACTTC. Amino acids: CASSLRGRGETQYF.

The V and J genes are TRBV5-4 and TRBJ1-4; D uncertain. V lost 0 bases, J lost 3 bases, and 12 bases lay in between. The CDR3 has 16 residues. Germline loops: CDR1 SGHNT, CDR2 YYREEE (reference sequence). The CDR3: CASSLAQGAANEKLFF. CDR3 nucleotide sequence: TGTGCCAGCAGCTTGGCCCAAGGCGCGGCTAATGAAAAACTGTTTTTT.

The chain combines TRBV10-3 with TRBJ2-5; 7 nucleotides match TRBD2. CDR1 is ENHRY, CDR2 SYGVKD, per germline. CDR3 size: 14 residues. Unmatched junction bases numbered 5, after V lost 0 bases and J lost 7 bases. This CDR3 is CAISESGRDGTQYF. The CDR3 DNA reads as TGTGCCATCAGTGAGTCGGGGAGGGACGGGACCCAGTACTTC.

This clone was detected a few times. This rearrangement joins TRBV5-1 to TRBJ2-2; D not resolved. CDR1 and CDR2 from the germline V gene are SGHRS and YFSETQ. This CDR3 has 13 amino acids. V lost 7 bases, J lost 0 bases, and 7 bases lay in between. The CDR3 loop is CASSVTNTGELFF. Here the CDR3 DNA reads TGCGCCAGCTCAGTTACGAACACCGGGGAGCTGTTTTTT.

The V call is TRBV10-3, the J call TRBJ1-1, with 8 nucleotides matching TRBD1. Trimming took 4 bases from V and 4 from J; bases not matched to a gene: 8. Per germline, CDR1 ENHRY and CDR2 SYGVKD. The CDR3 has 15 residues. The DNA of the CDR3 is TGTGCCATCAGTGTCGGACAGGGTTTAGTCACTGAAGCTTTCTTT. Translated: CAISVGQGLVTEAFF.

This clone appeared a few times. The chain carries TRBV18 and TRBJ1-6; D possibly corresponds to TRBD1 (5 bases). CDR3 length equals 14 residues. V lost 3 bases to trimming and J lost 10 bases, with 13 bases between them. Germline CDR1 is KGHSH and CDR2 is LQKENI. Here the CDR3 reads CASSPRATESPLHF. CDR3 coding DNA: TGTGCCAGCTCACCCCGGGCGACAGAATCACCCCTCCACTTT. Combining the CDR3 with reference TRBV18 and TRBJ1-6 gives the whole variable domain NAGVMQNPRHLVRRRGQEARLRCSPMKGHSHVYWYRQLPEEGLKFMVYLQKENIIDESGMPKERFSAEFPKEGPSILRIQQVVRGDSAAYFCASSPRATESPLHFGNGTRLTVT.

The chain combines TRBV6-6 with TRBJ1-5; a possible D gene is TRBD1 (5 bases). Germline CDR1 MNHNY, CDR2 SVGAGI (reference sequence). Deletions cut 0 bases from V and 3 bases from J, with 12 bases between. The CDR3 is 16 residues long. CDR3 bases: TGTGCCAGCAGTTACTCGTGGTCAGGGAACAATCAGCCCCAGCATTTT. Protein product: CASSYSWSGNNQPQHF.

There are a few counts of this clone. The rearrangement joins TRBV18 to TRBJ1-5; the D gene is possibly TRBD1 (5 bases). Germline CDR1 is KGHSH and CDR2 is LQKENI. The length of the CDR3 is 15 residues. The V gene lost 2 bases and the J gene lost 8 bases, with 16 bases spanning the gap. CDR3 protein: CASSPYQGRAEPQHF. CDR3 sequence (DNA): TGTGCCAGCTCACCATATCAGGGAAGGGCAGAGCCCCAGCATTTT.

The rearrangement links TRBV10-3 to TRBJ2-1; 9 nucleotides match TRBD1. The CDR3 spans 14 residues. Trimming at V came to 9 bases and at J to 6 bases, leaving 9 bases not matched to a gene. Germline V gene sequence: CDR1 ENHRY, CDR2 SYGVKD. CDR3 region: CAIDYRGQGNEQFF. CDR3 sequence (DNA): TGTGCCATAGATTACAGGGGGCAGGGCAATGAGCAGTTCTTC.

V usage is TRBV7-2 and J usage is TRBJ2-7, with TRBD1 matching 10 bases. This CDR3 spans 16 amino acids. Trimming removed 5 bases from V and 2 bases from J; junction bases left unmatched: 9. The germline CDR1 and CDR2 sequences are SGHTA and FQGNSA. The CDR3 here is CASSTRQGAFPYEQYF. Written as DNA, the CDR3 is TGTGCCAGCAGCACGCGACAGGGGGCGTTTCCCTACGAGCAGTACTTC.

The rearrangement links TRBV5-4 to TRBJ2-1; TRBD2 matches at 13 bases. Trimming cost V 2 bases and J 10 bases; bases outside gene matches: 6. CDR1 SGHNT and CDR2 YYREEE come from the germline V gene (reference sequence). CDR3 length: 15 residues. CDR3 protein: CASSLLAGGPTEQFF. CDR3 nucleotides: TGTGCCAGCAGCTTACTAGCGGGGGGGCCGACCGAGCAGTTCTTC. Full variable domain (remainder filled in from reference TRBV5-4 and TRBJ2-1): ETGVTQSPTHLIKTRGQQVTLRCSSQSGHNTVSWYQQALGQGPQFIFQYYREEENGRGNFPPRFSGLQFPNYSSELNVNALELDDSALYLCASSLLAGGPTEQFFGPGTRLTVL.

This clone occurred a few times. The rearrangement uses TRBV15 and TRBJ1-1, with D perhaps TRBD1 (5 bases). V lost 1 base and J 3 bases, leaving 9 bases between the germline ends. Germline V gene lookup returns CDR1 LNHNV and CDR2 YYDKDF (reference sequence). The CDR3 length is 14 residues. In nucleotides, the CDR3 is TGTGCCACCAGCAGAGGGACACCGGACACTGAAGCTTTCTTT. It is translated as CATSRGTPDTEAFF.

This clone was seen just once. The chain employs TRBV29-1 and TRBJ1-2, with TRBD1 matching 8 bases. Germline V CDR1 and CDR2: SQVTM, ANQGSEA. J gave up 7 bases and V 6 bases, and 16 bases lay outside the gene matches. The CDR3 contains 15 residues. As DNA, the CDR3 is TGCAGCGTAGCGGCCGAGACAGGGGCGTTTAGTGGCTACACCTTC. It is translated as CSVAAETGAFSGYTF.

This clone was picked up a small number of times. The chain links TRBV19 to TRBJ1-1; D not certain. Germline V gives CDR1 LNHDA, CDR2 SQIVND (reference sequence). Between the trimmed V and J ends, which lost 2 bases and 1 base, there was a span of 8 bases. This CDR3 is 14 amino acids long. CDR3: CASSISQRNTEAFF. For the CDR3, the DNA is TGTGCCAGTAGTATATCACAGAGGAACACTGAAGCTTTCTTT.

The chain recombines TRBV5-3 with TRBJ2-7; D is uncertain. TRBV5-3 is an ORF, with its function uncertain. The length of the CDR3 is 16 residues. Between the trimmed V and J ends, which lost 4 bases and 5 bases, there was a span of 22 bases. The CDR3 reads CARSPNGRLSVDEQYF. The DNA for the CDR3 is TGTGCCAGAAGCCCCAATGGCAGGCTCTCGGTGGACGAGCAGTACTTC.

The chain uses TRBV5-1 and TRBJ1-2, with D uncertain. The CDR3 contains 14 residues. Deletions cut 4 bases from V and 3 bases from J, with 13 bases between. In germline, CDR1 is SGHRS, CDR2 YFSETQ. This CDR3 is CASSLHPDHYGYTF. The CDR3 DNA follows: TGCGCCAGCAGCCTCCATCCCGATCACTATGGCTACACCTTC.

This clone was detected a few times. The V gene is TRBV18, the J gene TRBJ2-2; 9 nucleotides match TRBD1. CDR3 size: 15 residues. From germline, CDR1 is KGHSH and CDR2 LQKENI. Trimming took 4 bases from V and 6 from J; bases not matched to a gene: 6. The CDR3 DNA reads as TGTGCCAGCTCACTGTGGACAGGGGAGGCCGGGGAGCTGTTTTTT. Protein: CASSLWTGEAGELFF.

As DNA, the CDR3 is TGTGCCAGCTCACCAAGGGCAGGGGGTTACATGAACACTGAAGCTTTCTTT. It encodes CASSPRAGGYMNTEAFF. The chain has TRBV18 and TRBJ1-1; 7 nucleotides match TRBD1. With V trimmed by 2 bases and J by 0 bases, 9 bases remained unmatched. Germline V gene sequence: CDR1 KGHSH, CDR2 LQKENI. CDR3 size: 17 residues.

The CDR3 region has the DNA TGTGCCAGCACAAGGACTGGCACAGATACGCAGTATTTT. It specifies CASTRTGTDTQYF. The chain carries TRBV14 and TRBJ2-3; D might be TRBD2 (5 bases). This CDR3 is built from 13 residues. Trimming left V 7 bases short and J 1 base short, with 9 bases between. Per germline, CDR1 SGHDN and CDR2 FVKESK.

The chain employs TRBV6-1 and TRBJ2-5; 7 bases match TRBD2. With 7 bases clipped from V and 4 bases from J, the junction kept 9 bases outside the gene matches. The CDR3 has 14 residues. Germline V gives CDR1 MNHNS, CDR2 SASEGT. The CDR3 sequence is CASIERGQGETQYF. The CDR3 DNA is TGTGCCAGCATTGAGCGGGGCCAGGGAGAGACCCAGTACTTC.

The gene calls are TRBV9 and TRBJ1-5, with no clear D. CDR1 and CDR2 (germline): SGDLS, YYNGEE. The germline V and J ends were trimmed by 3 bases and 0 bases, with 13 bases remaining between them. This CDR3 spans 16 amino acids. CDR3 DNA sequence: TGTGCCAGCAGCGCCAGAGACGGAATTAGCAATCAGCCCCAGCATTTT. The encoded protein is CASSARDGISNQPQHF.

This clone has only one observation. For the CDR3, the DNA is TGTGCCAGCAGCTTAGCGCGGGGGGGCCCCGAGACCCAGTACTTC. This codes for CASSLARGGPETQYF. The chain combines TRBV7-2 with TRBJ2-5, with 9 bases lining up with TRBD2. The CDR3 totals 15 residues. From germline, CDR1 is SGHTA and CDR2 FQGNSA. V shed 0 bases and J 5 bases; nucleotides not matched to a gene: 4. Supplemented by reference TRBV7-2 and TRBJ2-5, the full variable domain reads GAGVSQSPSNKVTEKGKDVELRCDPISGHTALYWYRQSLGQGLEFLIYFQGNSAPDKSGLPSDRFSAERTGGSVSTLTIQRTQQEDSAVYLCASSLARGGPETQYFGPGTRLLVL.

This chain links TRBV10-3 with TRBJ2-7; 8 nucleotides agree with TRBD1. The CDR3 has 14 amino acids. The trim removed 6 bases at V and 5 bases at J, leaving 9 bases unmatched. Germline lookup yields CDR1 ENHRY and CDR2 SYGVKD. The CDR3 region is CAIREDRGSNEQYF. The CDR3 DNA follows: TGTGCCATCAGGGAAGACAGGGGATCGAACGAGCAGTACTTC.

CDR3 sequence reads: CASSPSYEQYF. For the CDR3, the DNA is TGTGCCAGCAGCCCCAGCTACGAGCAGTACTTC. The rearrangement joins TRBV7-2 to TRBJ2-7; D is uncertain. Germline CDR1 and CDR2: SGHTA and FQGNSA. V lost 5 bases and J 3 bases, leaving 5 bases between the germline ends. This CDR3 has 11 residues.

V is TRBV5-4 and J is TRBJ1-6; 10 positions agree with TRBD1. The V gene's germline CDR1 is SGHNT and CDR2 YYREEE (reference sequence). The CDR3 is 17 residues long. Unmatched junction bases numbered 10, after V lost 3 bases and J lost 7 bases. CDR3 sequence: CASSYPDRGRKNSPLHF. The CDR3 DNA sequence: TGTGCCAGCAGCTACCCCGACAGGGGGCGAAAAAATTCACCCCTCCACTTT.

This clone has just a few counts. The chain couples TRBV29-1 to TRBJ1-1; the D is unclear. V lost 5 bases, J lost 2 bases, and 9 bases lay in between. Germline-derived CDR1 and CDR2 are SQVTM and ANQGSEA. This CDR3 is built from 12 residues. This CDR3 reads CSVLAINTEAFF. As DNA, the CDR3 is TGCAGCGTTTTGGCCATCAACACTGAAGCTTTCTTT.

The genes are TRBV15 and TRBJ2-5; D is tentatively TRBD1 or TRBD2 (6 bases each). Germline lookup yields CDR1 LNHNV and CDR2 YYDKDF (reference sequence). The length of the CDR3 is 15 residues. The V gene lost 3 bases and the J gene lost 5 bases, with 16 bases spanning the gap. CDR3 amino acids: CATSSHGEGGETQYF. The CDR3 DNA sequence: TGTGCCACCAGCAGCCACGGCGAAGGGGGGGAGACCCAGTACTTC.

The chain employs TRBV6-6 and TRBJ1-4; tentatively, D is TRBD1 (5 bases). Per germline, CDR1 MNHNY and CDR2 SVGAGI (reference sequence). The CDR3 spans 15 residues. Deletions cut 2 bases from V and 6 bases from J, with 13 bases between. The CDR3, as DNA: TGTGCCAGCAGTTACGCGTCAGGGAAGGATGAAAAACTGTTTTTT. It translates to CASSYASGKDEKLFF.